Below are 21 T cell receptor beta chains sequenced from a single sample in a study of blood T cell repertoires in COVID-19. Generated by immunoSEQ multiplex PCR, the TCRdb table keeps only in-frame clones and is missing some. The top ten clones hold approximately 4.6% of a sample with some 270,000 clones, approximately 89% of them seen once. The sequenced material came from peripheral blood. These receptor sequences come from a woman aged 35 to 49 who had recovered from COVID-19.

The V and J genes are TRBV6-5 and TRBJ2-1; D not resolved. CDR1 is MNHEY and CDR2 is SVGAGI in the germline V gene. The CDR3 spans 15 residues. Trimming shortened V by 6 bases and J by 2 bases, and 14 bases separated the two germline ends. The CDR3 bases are TGTGCCAGCAGACCTCACACCAGTGCCTACAATGAGCAGTTCTTC. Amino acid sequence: CASRPHTSAYNEQFF.

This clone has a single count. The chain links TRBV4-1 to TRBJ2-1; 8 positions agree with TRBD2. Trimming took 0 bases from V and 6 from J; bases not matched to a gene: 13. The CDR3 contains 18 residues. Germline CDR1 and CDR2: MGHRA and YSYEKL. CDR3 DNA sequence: TGCGCCAGCAGCCAAGATCCGGCCGGGAGGGTTGCGATCAATGAGCAGTTCTTC. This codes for CASSQDPAGRVAINEQFF.

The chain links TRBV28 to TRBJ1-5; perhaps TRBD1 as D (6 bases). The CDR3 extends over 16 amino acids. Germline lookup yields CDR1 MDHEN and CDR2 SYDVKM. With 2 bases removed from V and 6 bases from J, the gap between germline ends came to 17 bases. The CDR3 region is CASSLRVSGRGQPQHF. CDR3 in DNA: TGTGCCAGCAGTTTAAGGGTCTCTGGCAGGGGTCAGCCCCAGCATTTT.

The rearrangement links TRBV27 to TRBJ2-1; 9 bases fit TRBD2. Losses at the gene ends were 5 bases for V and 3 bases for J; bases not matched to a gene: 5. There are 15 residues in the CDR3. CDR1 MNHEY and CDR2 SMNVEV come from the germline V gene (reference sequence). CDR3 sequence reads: CASSPSGVLYNEQFF. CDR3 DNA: TGTGCCAGCAGTCCTAGCGGGGTTCTCTACAATGAGCAGTTCTTC.

The CDR3 DNA reads as TGTGCCAGCTCACCGCTGAGGACTAGCGGGACCTCAGATACGCAGTATTTT. It codes for CASSPLRTSGTSDTQYF. The rearrangement joins TRBV18 to TRBJ2-3; 12 positions agree with TRBD2. The germline gives CDR1 KGHSH, CDR2 LQKENI. The ends lost 3 bases at V and 4 bases at J; junction bases unmatched: 8. The CDR3 sequence is 17 residues long.

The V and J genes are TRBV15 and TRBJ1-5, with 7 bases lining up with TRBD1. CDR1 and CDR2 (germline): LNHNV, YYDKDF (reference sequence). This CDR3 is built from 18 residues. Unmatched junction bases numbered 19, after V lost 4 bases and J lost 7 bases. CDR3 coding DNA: TGTGCCACCAGCACTAGAGGGTTTGAACAGGGGCTAGGACAGCCCCAGCATTTT. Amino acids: CATSTRGFEQGLGQPQHF.

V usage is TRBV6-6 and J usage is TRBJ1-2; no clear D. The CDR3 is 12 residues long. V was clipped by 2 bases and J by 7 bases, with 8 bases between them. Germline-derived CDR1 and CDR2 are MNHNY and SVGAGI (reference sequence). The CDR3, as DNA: TGTGCCAGCAGTTACACAGATTCTGGCTACACCTTC. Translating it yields CASSYTDSGYTF.

The CDR3 region is CASSSTGGRSLLNTEAFF. The CDR3 nucleotides read TGCGCCAGCAGTTCTACAGGGGGGCGATCCCTCCTGAACACTGAAGCTTTCTTT. The chain carries TRBV5-1 and TRBJ1-1; TRBD1 aligns across 8 bases. Germline V lookup: CDR1 SGHRS, CDR2 YFSETQ. The V segment lost 5 bases and the J segment 0 bases; nucleotides outside the gene matches: 15. This CDR3 spans 18 amino acids.

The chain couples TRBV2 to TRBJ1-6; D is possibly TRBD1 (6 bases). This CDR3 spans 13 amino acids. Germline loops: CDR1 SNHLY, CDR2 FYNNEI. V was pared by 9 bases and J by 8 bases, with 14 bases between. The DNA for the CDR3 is TGTGCCAGAGGGGGGGGGAATTATTCACCCCTCCACTTT. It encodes CARGGGNYSPLHF.

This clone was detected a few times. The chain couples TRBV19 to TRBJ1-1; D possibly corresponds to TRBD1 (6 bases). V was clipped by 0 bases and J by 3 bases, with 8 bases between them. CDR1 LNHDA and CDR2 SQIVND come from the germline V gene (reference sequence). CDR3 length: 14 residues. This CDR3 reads CASSIEGAHTEAFF. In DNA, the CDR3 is TGTGCCAGTAGTATAGAGGGGGCCCACACTGAAGCTTTCTTT.

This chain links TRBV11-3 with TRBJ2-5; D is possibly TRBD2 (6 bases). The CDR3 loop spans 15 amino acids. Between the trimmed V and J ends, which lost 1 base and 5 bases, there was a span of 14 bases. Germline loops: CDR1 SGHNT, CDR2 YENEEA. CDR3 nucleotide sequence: TGTGCCAGCAGCTTAGGCGGGGCAGGGACGGAGACCCAGTACTTC. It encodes CASSLGGAGTETQYF.

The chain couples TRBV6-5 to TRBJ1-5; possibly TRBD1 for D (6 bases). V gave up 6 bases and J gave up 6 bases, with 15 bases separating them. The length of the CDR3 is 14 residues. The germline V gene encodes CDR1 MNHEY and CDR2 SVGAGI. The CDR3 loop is CASSRGGGGQPQHF. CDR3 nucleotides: TGTGCCAGCAGCCGAGGAGGGGGGGGTCAGCCCCAGCATTTT.

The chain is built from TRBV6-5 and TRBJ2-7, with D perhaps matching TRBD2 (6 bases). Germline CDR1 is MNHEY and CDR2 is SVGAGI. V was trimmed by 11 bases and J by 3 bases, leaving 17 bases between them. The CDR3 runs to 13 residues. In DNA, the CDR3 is TGTGCCGCCGGGAGCACCTCCCTCTACGAGCAGTACTTC. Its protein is CAAGSTSLYEQYF.

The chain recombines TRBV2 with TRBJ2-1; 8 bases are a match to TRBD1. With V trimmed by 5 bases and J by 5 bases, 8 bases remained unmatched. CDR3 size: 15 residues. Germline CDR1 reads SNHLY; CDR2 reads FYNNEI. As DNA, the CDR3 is TGTGCCAGCAGTCTTGACAGGGGAGACGACAATGAGCAGTTCTTC. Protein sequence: CASSLDRGDDNEQFF.

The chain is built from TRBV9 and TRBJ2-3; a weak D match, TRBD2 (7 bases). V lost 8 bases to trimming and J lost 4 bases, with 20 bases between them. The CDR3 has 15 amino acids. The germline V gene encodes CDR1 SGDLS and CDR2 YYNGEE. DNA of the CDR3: TGTGCCAGTTCGCCGGGGGGCGGGGCGTCAGATACGCAGTATTTT. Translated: CASSPGGGASDTQYF.

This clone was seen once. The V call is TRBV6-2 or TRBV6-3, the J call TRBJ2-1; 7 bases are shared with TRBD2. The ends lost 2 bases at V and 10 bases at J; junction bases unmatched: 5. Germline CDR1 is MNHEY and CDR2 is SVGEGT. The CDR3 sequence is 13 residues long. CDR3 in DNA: TGTGCCAGCAGTTACCCGGGGGGAAAGGAGCAGTTCTTC. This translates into CASSYPGGKEQFF.

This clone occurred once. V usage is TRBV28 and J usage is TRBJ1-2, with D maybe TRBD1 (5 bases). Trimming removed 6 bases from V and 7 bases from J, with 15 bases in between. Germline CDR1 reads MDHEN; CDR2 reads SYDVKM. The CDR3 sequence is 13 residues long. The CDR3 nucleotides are TGTGCCAGCAGCGACCAGGGTCGGGCTGGCTACACCTTC. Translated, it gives CASSDQGRAGYTF.

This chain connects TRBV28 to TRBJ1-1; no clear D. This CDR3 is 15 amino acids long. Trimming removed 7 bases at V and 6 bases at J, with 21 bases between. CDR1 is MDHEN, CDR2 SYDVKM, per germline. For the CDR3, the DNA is TGTGCCAGCATCTTTAAGGTCGGGGAAGTTCCTGAAGCTTTCTTT. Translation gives CASIFKVGEVPEAFF. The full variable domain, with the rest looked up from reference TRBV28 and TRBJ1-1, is DVKVTQSSRYLVKRTGEKVFLECVQDMDHENMFWYRQDPGLGLRLIYFSYDVKMKEKGDIPEGYSVSREKKERFSLILESASTNQTSMYLCASIFKVGEVPEAFFGQGTRLTVV.

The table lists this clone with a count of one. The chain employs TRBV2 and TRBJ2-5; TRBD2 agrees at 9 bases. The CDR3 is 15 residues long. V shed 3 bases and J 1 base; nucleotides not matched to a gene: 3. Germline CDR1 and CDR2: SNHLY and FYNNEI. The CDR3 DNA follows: TGTGCCAGCAGTGACTTGGGACTAGCCCAAGAGACCCAGTACTTC. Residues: CASSDLGLAQETQYF.

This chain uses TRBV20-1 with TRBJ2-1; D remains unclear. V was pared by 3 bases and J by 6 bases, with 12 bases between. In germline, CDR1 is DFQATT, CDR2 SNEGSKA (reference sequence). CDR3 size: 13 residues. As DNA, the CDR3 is TGCAGTGCTAGTAGCCCGGTCGTCAATGAGCAGTTCTTC. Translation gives CSASSPVVNEQFF.

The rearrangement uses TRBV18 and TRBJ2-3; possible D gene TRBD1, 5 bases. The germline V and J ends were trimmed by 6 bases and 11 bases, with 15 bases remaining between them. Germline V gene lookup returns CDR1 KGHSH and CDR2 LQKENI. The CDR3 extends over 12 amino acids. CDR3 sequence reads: CASSETDGVQYF. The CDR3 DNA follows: TGTGCCAGCTCGGAGACAGACGGCGTGCAGTATTTT.